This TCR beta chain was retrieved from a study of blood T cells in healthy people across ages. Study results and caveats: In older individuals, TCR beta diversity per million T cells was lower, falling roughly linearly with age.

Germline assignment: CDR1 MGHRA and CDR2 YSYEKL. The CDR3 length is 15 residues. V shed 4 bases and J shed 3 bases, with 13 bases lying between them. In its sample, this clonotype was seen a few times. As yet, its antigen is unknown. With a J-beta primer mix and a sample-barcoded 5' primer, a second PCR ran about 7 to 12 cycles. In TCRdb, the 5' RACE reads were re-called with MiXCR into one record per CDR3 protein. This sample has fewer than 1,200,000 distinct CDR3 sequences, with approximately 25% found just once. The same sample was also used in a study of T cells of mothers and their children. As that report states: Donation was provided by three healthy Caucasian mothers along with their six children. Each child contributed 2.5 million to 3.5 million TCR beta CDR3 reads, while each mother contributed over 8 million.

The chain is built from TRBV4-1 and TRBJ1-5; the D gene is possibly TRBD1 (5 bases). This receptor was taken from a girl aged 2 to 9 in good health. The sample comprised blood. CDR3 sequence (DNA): TGCGCCAGCAGCCCAGTCGGGACGGTCAATCAGCCCCAGCATTTT. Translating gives CASSPVGTVNQPQHF.